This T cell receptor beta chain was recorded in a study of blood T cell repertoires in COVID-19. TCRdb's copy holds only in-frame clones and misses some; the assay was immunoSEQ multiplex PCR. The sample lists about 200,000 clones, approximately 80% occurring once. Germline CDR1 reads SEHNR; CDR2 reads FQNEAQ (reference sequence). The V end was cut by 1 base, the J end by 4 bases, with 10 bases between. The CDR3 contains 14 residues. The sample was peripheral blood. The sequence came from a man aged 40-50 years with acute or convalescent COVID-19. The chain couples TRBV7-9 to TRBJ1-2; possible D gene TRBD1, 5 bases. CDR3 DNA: TGTGCCAGCAGCTTAGGTTCAGGGTCCTATGGCTACACCTTC. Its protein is CASSLGSGSYGYTF.